This T cell receptor beta chain was sequenced during a study of beta chain features in type 1 diabetes. All of the isolated RNA was reverse transcribed, so expressed TCRB transcripts were sequenced. Generated by immunoSEQ multiplex PCR, the TCRdb table keeps only in-frame clones and is missing some. The sample lists about 290,000 clones; about 8% were seen once. A few counts support this clone. The germline V gene has CDR1 MNHNY and CDR2 SVGAGI (reference sequence). The ends were cut back, 4 bases at V and 3 bases at J, with 12 bases in the middle. The CDR3 sequence is 14 residues long. This sequence joins TRBV6-6 and TRBJ1-1; D is uncertain. The source is a woman aged 18-29 years in good health. The sequenced sample consisted of central memory CD4+ T cells from blood. The CDR3 reads CASSSQAWDTEAFF. The CDR3 coding sequence is TGTGCCAGCAGTTCCCAGGCGTGGGACACTGAAGCTTTCTTT.